This T cell receptor beta chain was recorded in a study of spatial heterogeneity in lung cancer. Study context: Sequencing consistently turned up more beta-chain sequences than alpha-chain sequences.

The CDR3 extends over 16 amino acids. Deletions cut 6 bases from V and 4 bases from J, with 16 bases between. Germline V gene sequence: CDR1 MNHNS, CDR2 SASEGT. Study results and caveats: Ubiquitous expanded tumor TCRs were seen in blood more at resection than at follow-up.

This clonotype was seen a few times. Its antigen is unidentified. Unique molecular identifiers, one per molecule, were present on every TCR cDNA molecule. TCRdb processed the 5' RACE reads anew with MiXCR; each CDR3 protein has one entry. The sample has some 64,000 distinct CDR3 sequences, 8% to 9% seen once. Time point meaning: sample taken at primary tumor resection. Unsorted whole RNA from tumor, nontumor lung or frozen PBMC underwent sequencing. The specimen was PBMCs, collected at surgery. The chain combines TRBV6-1 with TRBJ1-6; TRBD1 is a possible D gene (6 bases). The origin of this receptor is a female donor with early-stage non-small cell lung cancer. The DNA for the CDR3 is TGTGCCAGCAGCGCCGGAGGGGGGAGGTATAATTCACCCCTCCACTTT. Translated, it gives CASSAGGGRYNSPLHF.